This T cell receptor beta chain was sequenced during a study of blood T cell repertoires in COVID-19. About the research overall: The analysed material was cDNA or gDNA that came from T cells, B-cell-depleted T cells, or PBMCs.

Original methodology: Amplification with reference gene primers provided the estimates of nucleated cell counts. TCRdb keeps only in-frame clones here, not all; method: immunoSEQ multiplex PCR. For V, J and clone size, that table is used; D and trimming come from the DNA. In the table there are tens of thousands of clones, around 80% of which are singletons. This CDR3 region has 15 residues. The germline V gene has CDR1 GTSNPN and CDR2 SVGIG (reference sequence). J gave up 5 bases and V 0 bases, and 5 bases lay outside the gene matches. The rearrangement uses TRBV30 and TRBJ2-2, with 8 bases identical to TRBD2. This sequence was found in a man aged 45-65 years with active COVID-19. The sequenced sample was peripheral blood. CDR3 sequence (DNA): TGTGCCTGGAGTGTACGGACTAGCAGAACCGGGGAGCTGTTTTTT. Protein: CAWSVRTSRTGELFF.